The 32 T cell receptor beta chains below come from one sample, sequenced in a study of CD8 T cells in ankylosing spondylitis. TCRdb redid the calling of the 5' RACE reads with MiXCR, one entry per CDR3 protein. Of some 250,000 distinct CDR3 sequences listed, roughly 8.6% were seen once; the top ten hold about 6.5%. Input material: blood, either unsorted or a sorted T cell fraction (not recorded which). The receptor source for this set is a male donor with ankylosing spondylitis or in good health (not recorded which).

This clonotype appeared many times. An end of the junction does not agree with germline; a read error may underlie this. This chain connects TRBV5-1 to TRBJ2-3; D is unresolved. Looked up from germline, CDR1 is SGHRS and CDR2 is YFSETQ. The CDR3 length is 13 residues. The CDR3 DNA is TGCGCCACCAGCTTCCGGGTCGCAGATACGCAGTATTTT. Protein sequence: CATSFRVADTQYF.

This clonotype was seen at least ten times. The chain links TRBV6-4 to TRBJ2-2; 10 positions agree with TRBD1. The CDR3 is made up of 14 amino acids. The germline V gene encodes CDR1 MRHNA and CDR2 SNTAGT. V lost 9 bases, J lost 4 bases, and 5 bases stayed unmatched. CDR3 amino acids: CASMTGGGTGELFF. CDR3 nucleotides: TGTGCCAGTATGACAGGGGGCGGCACCGGGGAGCTGTTTTTT.

This clonotype was observed many times. The rearrangement links TRBV12-3 or TRBV12-4 to TRBJ2-2, with D possibly being TRBD2 (5 bases). Deletions cut 2 bases from V and 6 bases from J, with 7 bases between. The CDR3 extends over 13 amino acids. For the CDR3, the DNA is TGTGCCAGCAGTTTAATGGGAGCCGGGGAGCTGTTTTTT. The encoded protein is CASSLMGAGELFF.

This clonotype occurred many times. The rearrangement links TRBV5-1 to TRBJ2-1; 11 nucleotides align to TRBD2. V lost 3 bases, J lost 5 bases, and 4 bases stayed unmatched. Per the germline V gene, CDR1 is SGHRS and CDR2 is YFSETQ. The CDR3 consists of 15 residues. CDR3 region: CASSSLAGGDNEQFF. As DNA, the CDR3 is TGCGCCAGCAGCTCCCTAGCGGGGGGAGACAATGAGCAGTTCTTC.

The V call is TRBV30, the J call TRBJ2-7, with 9 bases lining up with TRBD1. With V trimmed by 4 bases and J by 1 base, 5 bases remained unmatched. CDR1 and CDR2 from the germline V gene are GTSNPN and SVGIG (reference sequence). This CDR3 region has 14 residues. The CDR3 region is CAWTLGQGSYEQYF. The CDR3 bases are TGTGCCTGGACGCTAGGACAGGGGTCCTACGAGCAGTACTTC.

This clonotype showed up many times. V usage is TRBV29-1 and J usage is TRBJ2-1; TRBD1 is a possible D gene (5 bases). CDR3 length equals 14 residues. Germline-derived CDR1 and CDR2 are SQVTM and ANQGSEA. V dropped 8 bases and J dropped 4 bases, with 18 bases sitting between them. The CDR3: CSTELDNRYNEQFF. The CDR3 DNA follows: TGCAGCACCGAGTTGGACAACCGTTACAATGAGCAGTTCTTC.

The chain combines TRBV27 with TRBJ2-2, with unresolved D. The CDR3 sequence is 13 residues long. Germline assignment: CDR1 MNHEY and CDR2 SMNVEV (reference sequence). The germline V and J ends were trimmed by 5 bases and 2 bases, with 6 bases remaining between them. The CDR3 loop is CASSPPNTGELFF. As DNA, the CDR3 is TGTGCCAGCAGTCCTCCTAACACCGGGGAGCTGTTTTTT.

This clonotype was seen a handful of times. The genes are TRBV5-5 and TRBJ1-3; the match to TRBD1 covers 8 bases. The ends lost 2 bases at V and 4 bases at J; junction bases unmatched: 2. CDR3 size: 14 residues. Germline CDR1 SGHKS, CDR2 YYEKEE (reference sequence). CDR3 amino acids: CASSLRTGGNTIYF. The CDR3 DNA follows: TGTGCCAGCAGCTTAAGGACAGGGGGAAACACCATATATTTT.

This clonotype was observed a few times. The chain recombines TRBV4-2 with TRBJ2-7; 9 bases are a match to TRBD1. The CDR3 covers 16 residues. CDR1 and CDR2 (germline): LGHNA, YNFKEQ. Losses at the gene ends were 0 bases for V and 3 bases for J; bases not matched to a gene: 6. The CDR3, as DNA: TGTGCCAGCAGCCAAGATGTGGGACAGGGAGGCTACGAGCAGTACTTC. The encoded protein is CASSQDVGQGGYEQYF.

The sample holds many counts of this clonotype. The chain carries TRBV12-3 or TRBV12-4 and TRBJ1-3; D remains unclear. This CDR3 comprises 12 residues. Trimming took 6 bases from V and 7 from J, leaving 10 bases between them. In nucleotides, the CDR3 is TGTGCCAGCAGCCCCTATCTCAACACCATATATTTT. This encodes CASSPYLNTIYF.

This clonotype was seen repeatedly, ten times or more. Mismatch with germline at one junction end may stem from a read error. The rearrangement uses TRBV20-1 and TRBJ1-2; D ambiguous. The CDR3 has 14 residues. Germline-derived CDR1 and CDR2 are DFQATT and SNEGSKA (reference sequence). Here the CDR3 DNA reads TGCAGTGCTAGAGCCGACGGCACTAAGTATGGCTACACCTTC. This gives the protein CSARADGTKYGYTF.

This clonotype showed up many times. The V call is TRBV10-2, the J call TRBJ2-1; a possible D gene is TRBD2 (5 bases). Trimming cost V 8 bases and J 5 bases, with 22 bases left between them. This CDR3 spans 16 amino acids. Germline V gene lookup returns CDR1 WSHSY and CDR2 SAAADI. CDR3 DNA: TGCGCCAGCGGGCCCTTCGGGGTTGGCGGAGACAATGAGCAGTTCTTC. It codes for CASGPFGVGGDNEQFF.

This clonotype has a count of ten or more. The chain uses TRBV27 and TRBJ1-1, with 10 bases identical to TRBD1. This CDR3 contains 14 residues. Trimming took 6 bases from V and 0 from J; bases not matched to a gene: 1. Germline V gene sequence: CDR1 MNHEY, CDR2 SMNVEV (reference sequence). CDR3 protein: CASRGQGMNTEAFF. The CDR3 bases are TGTGCCAGCAGGGGACAGGGGATGAACACTGAAGCTTTCTTT.

The chain couples TRBV12-3 or TRBV12-4 to TRBJ1-5; tentative D call: TRBD1 (6 bases). V was cut by 6 bases and J by 9 bases, with 9 bases left in between. The CDR3 sequence is 11 residues long. CDR3 bases: TGTGCCAGCAGCCCAGGGGTGCCCCAGCATTTT. Translated, it gives CASSPGVPQHF.

This clonotype was counted ten times or more. J is TRBJ1-3 and V is TRBV4-1, with D unresolved. CDR3 size: 16 residues. The V gene's germline CDR1 is MGHRA and CDR2 YSYEKL. V was cut by 4 bases and J by 5 bases, with 18 bases left in between. The CDR3 DNA reads TGCGCCAGCAGCCCCCGACGAACGGAAACGAGAAACACCATATATTTT. Encoded protein: CASSPRRTETRNTIYF.

This clonotype was seen many times. The chain uses TRBV7-9 and TRBJ1-1; 7 bases line up with TRBD1. CDR3 length: 13 residues. Germline values: CDR1 SEHNR, CDR2 FQNEAQ (reference sequence). J lost 5 bases, V lost 2 bases, and 2 bases had no gene match. As DNA, the CDR3 is TGTGCCAGCAGCTTATTACAGGGGACTGAAGCTTTCTTT. It codes for CASSLLQGTEAFF. Using reference TRBV7-9 and TRBJ1-1 for the parts outside the CDR3, the full variable domain is DTGVSQNPRHKITKRGQNVTFRCDPISEHNRLYWYRQTLGQGPEFLTYFQNEAQLEKSRLLSDRFSAERPKGSFSTLEIQRTEQGDSAMYLCASSLLQGTEAFFGQGTRLTVV.

The chain carries TRBV5-1 and TRBJ2-1; tentative D call: TRBD2 (5 bases). Looked up from germline, CDR1 is SGHRS and CDR2 is YFSETQ. This CDR3 comprises 13 residues. V was trimmed by 4 bases and J by 7 bases, leaving 12 bases between them. The CDR3 DNA reads as TGCGCCAGCAGCGCACTACTAGGGAATGAGCAGTTCTTC. Its protein is CASSALLGNEQFF. The whole variable domain, remainder taken from reference TRBV5-1 and TRBJ2-1, is KAGVTQTPRYLIKTRGQQVTLSCSPISGHRSVSWYQQTPGQGLQFLFEYFSETQRNKGNFPGRFSGRQFSNSRSEMNVSTLELGDSALYLCASSALLGNEQFFGPGTRLTVL.

This clonotype has more than one count but fewer than ten. The chain uses TRBV20-1 and TRBJ2-5, with D possibly matching TRBD2 (6 bases). The ends were cut back, 1 base at V and 5 bases at J, with 8 bases in the middle. Germline CDR1 reads DFQATT; CDR2 reads SNEGSKA (reference sequence). The CDR3 sequence is 12 residues long. The CDR3, as DNA: TGCAGTGCTAGAGGACTAGAGGAGACCCAGTACTTC. This encodes CSARGLEETQYF.

The genes are TRBV30 and TRBJ1-1, with no clear D. The ends were cut back, 7 bases at V and 7 bases at J, with 10 bases in the middle. Germline-derived CDR1 and CDR2 are GTSNPN and SVGIG (reference sequence). The CDR3 length is 10 residues. CDR3 coding DNA: TGTGCCTTGACCAGCAATGAAGCTTTCTTT. As protein: CALTSNEAFF.

J is TRBJ2-3 and V is TRBV7-2, with D hard to call. The germline V gene encodes CDR1 SGHTA and CDR2 FQGNSA. This CDR3 comprises 12 residues. Trimming took 8 bases from V and 1 from J, leaving 7 bases between them. The CDR3: CASGSRTDTQYF. Written as DNA, the CDR3 is TGTGCCAGCGGTTCCCGCACAGATACGCAGTATTTT.

Many counts were recorded for this clonotype. The genes are TRBV20-1 and TRBJ1-2; perhaps TRBD1 as D (5 bases). The CDR3 contains 13 residues. Germline V gives CDR1 DFQATT, CDR2 SNEGSKA (reference sequence). V gave up 2 bases and J gave up 4 bases, with 11 bases separating them. CDR3 DNA: TGCAGTGCTAGATACGGGACTTCCTATGGCTACACCTTC. Protein: CSARYGTSYGYTF.

In its sample, this clonotype was seen many times. This chain uses TRBV29-1 with TRBJ1-1; TRBD1 matches 7 bases. In germline, CDR1 is SQVTM, CDR2 ANQGSEA. The CDR3 runs 14 residues. V dropped 0 bases and J dropped 5; count of bases not matched to a gene: 6. CDR3 region: CSVEDRSGGTEAFF. In DNA, the CDR3 is TGCAGCGTTGAAGATCGATCAGGGGGTACTGAAGCTTTCTTT.

This clonotype was seen at least ten times. The CDR3 DNA sequence: TGTGCCAGCAGAAGGGGGCTAGCGGCAAGCTCCTACGAGCAGTACTTC. It is translated as CASRRGLAASSYEQYF. The chain combines TRBV5-6 with TRBJ2-7; D tentatively fits TRBD1 or TRBD2 (7 bases each). The CDR3 is 16 amino acids. Germline CDR1 is SGHDT and CDR2 is YYEEEE. Trimming took 5 bases from V and 0 from J, leaving 18 bases between them. Full variable domain (rest looked up from reference TRBV5-6 and TRBJ2-7): DAGVTQSPTHLIKTRGQQVTLRCSPKSGHDTVSWYQQALGQGPQFIFQYYEEEERQRGNFPDRFSGHQFPNYSSELNVNALLLGDSALYLCASRRGLAASSYEQYFGPGTRLTVT.

This clonotype was counted a few times. The V gene is TRBV7-2, the J gene TRBJ2-7; D uncertain. The CDR3 consists of 15 residues. Germline-derived CDR1 and CDR2 are SGHTA and FQGNSA. V lost 1 base to trimming and J lost 2 bases, with 12 bases between them. The CDR3: CASSLVSGEAYEQYF. The CDR3 DNA sequence: TGTGCCAGCAGCTTAGTCTCAGGAGAGGCCTACGAGCAGTACTTC.

This clonotype was seen ten or more times. The chain carries TRBV12-3 or TRBV12-4 and TRBJ2-7; D possibly corresponds to TRBD1 (6 bases). V was cut by 3 bases and J by 6 bases, with 9 bases left in between. The CDR3 loop spans 12 amino acids. This CDR3 is CASSFSGAEQYF. The DNA for the CDR3 is TGTGCCAGCAGTTTCTCAGGGGCCGAGCAGTACTTC.

The table lists this clonotype with many counts. The chain recombines TRBV5-1 with TRBJ2-3; either TRBD1 or TRBD2 may supply D (6 bases each). The V end was cut by 2 bases, the J end by 5 bases, with 12 bases between. The CDR3 is made up of 14 amino acids. CDR1 SGHRS and CDR2 YFSETQ come from the germline V gene. As DNA, the CDR3 is TGCGCCAGCAGCTTCAACAGGGACTTAGATACGCAGTATTTT. It specifies CASSFNRDLDTQYF.

As regards this clonotype: A single base separates this from a much larger clone, so it may be a read error. The DNA of the CDR3 is TGCGCCAGCGGCTTGGGGGGGGCTGACAATGAGCAGTTCTTC. Translating it yields CASGLGGADNEQFF. The chain has TRBV5-1 and TRBJ2-1; possible D gene TRBD2, 7 bases. Germline V gene lookup returns CDR1 SGHRS and CDR2 YFSETQ. This CDR3 comprises 14 residues.

This clonotype was detected many times. This sequence joins TRBV10-1 and TRBJ2-3; 8 bases line up with TRBD2. J lost 6 bases, V lost 4 bases, and 9 bases had no gene match. CDR1 is WNHNN, CDR2 SYGVQD, per germline (reference sequence). CDR3 length: 15 residues. For the CDR3, the DNA is TGCGCCAGCAGTGGGGAGGGACTAGGATATGATACGCAGTATTTT. The encoded protein is CASSGEGLGYDTQYF.

This clonotype has a count of ten or more. J is TRBJ2-2 and V is TRBV7-8; D unresolved. CDR1 SGHVS and CDR2 FQNEAQ come from the germline V gene. The CDR3 consists of 15 residues. V lost 2 bases and J lost 4, with 11 bases in between. The CDR3 bases are TGTGCCAGCAGCTTAATAAGGGTCTCCACCGGGGAGCTGTTTTTT. Translating gives CASSLIRVSTGELFF.

As to this clonotype: One base away lies a much larger clone, so this may be a sequencing read error. The CDR3: CASSQDLGPSSYTEQFF. CDR3 bases: TGTGCCAGCAGCCAAGATCTTGGCCCCAGCTCCTACACTGAGCAGTTCTTC. The chain couples TRBV14 to TRBJ2-1, with D unresolved. The CDR3 spans 17 residues. Germline lookup yields CDR1 SGHDN and CDR2 FVKESK.

This clonotype has at least ten counts. The V call is TRBV7-2, the J call TRBJ2-7; D is undetermined. Trimming removed 8 bases at V and 3 bases at J, with 8 bases between. This CDR3 region has 11 residues. CDR1 SGHTA and CDR2 FQGNSA come from the germline V gene. The CDR3 DNA reads as TGTGCCAGCGGCGATCTCTACGAGCAGTACTTC. It specifies CASGDLYEQYF.

At least ten counts were recorded for this clonotype. This chain connects TRBV20-1 to TRBJ2-3; 8 nucleotides line up with TRBD1. Germline CDR1 reads DFQATT; CDR2 reads SNEGSKA (reference sequence). The CDR3 totals 11 residues. V shed 4 bases and J 11 bases; nucleotides not matched to a gene: 5. The CDR3 DNA is TGCAGTGCTATAGACAGGGGCAGGCAGTATTTT. Protein product: CSAIDRGRQYF.